The present T cell receptor beta chain was sequenced within a study of CD8 T cells in ankylosing spondylitis. The authors made TCR beta libraries by quantitative 5'-RACE with molecular barcodes. TCRdb redid the calling of the 5' RACE reads with MiXCR, one entry per CDR3 protein. The sample carries 200,000 to 250,000 distinct CDR3 sequences, 5.5% to 7.5% recorded once. Study-wide results and limits: Reportedly, significant enrichment of disease-linked clones occurred in matched ankylosing spondylitis synovial fluid. Characteristic, it appeared, of ankylosing spondylitis blood was a TCR beta motif of about eight highly homologous variants. Researchers report that disease-linked clones proved CD8+ and relatively rare in peripheral blood.

Worth noting for this clonotype: Its target is not known.

The CDR3 loop spans 13 amino acids. V lost 2 bases and J 9 bases, leaving 10 bases between the germline ends. The V gene's germline CDR1 is LGHNA and CDR2 YSLEER. This sequence originates from a male donor with ankylosing spondylitis. The sequencing input was blood, either unsorted or a sorted T cell fraction (not recorded which). This chain joins TRBV4-3 and TRBJ2-2, with D possibly matching TRBD1 (6 bases). The DNA of the CDR3 is TGCGCCAGCAGCCAAAGGGGGTTCCGGGAGCTGTTTTTT. Translated: CASSQRGFRELFF.